This is a list of T cell receptor beta chains from one sample in a study of T cell repertoires in cytomegalovirus infection. These receptors lack a known antigen. TCRdb ran MiXCR on the reads and lists one entry per CDR3 protein. The data show hundreds of thousands of distinct CDR3 sequences, around 30% seen once. The specimen was cultured PBMCs, collected from culture after CMV antigen stimulation. Receptors originate from a human donor in good health (CMV status not recorded). Some clones in this sample may be carry-over from other donors' samples. CDR3s include the opening cysteine and the closing phenylalanine or tryptophan. The D gene is left open where the match is weak.

TRBD1	TRBV3-1	TRBJ1-1	CASSQTGQAVMNTEAFF
NA	TRBV19	TRBJ1-5	CASAQEGDQPQHF
NA	TRBV4-1	TRBJ1-1	CASSQLTEMNTEAFF
TRBD1	TRBV27	TRBJ2-2	CASSARQGVTGELFF
TRBD2	TRBV6-5	TRBJ2-2	CASRSSGLAGPGELFF
TRBD2	TRBV20-1	TRBJ2-5	CSARSSGQETQYF
NA	TRBV3-1	TRBJ1-1	CASSLEKWGTEAFF
TRBD2	TRBV10-3	TRBJ2-7	CAISFSGGENEQYF
NA	TRBV7-8	TRBJ2-7	CASSLGAHEQYF
NA	TRBV4-3	TRBJ1-2	CASSSTPTGATYGYTF
NA	TRBV7-6	TRBJ1-6	CASSLTGHSYNSPLHF
NA	TRBV7-8	TRBJ1-5	CASSLVSVVGNQPQHF
NA	TRBV28	TRBJ1-1	CASSSVAGADTEAFF
NA	TRBV20-1	TRBJ1-2	CSARHYGTFLGGYTF
TRBD2	TRBV7-2	TRBJ2-1	CASSFSGRANNEQFF
NA	TRBV4-2	TRBJ2-3	CASSQAAGTQYF
NA	TRBV18	TRBJ1-5	CASSPLQAGSNQPQHF
NA	TRBV12-3/TRBV12-4	TRBJ1-1	CASRPQRQSLNTEAFF
NA	TRBV25-1	TRBJ2-7	CAKTQKIYEQYF
NA	TRBV7-8	TRBJ2-7	CASSLEFSGPSMYF
NA	TRBV5-4	TRBJ2-3	CASSFSPSARADTQYF
TRBD1	TRBV6-1	TRBJ2-6	CASSTGTGGTSGANVLTF
NA	TRBV20-1	TRBJ2-2	CSAKRAGGSGIGTGELFF
NA	TRBV7-9	TRBJ2-2	CASRRTEINTGELFF
TRBD2	TRBV20-1	TRBJ2-1	CSARGIPSGTNEQFF
NA	TRBV4-2	TRBJ1-2	CASSQDLQGWGERYGYTF
TRBD1	TRBV7-9	TRBJ1-5	CASSLEYDRVAQPQHF
TRBD2	TRBV14	TRBJ2-1	CASSHTGTSGGNEQFF
NA	TRBV5-1	TRBJ1-1	CASSLVTGKGTEAFF
NA	TRBV6-1	TRBJ1-2	CASRESSNYGYTF
TRBD1	TRBV6-5	TRBJ2-6	CASTPGQGPSGANVLTF
TRBD1	TRBV29-1	TRBJ2-1	CSGRPGQGAYEQFF
NA	TRBV7-2	TRBJ1-2	CASSLSGPTYGYTF
TRBD2	TRBV12-3/TRBV12-4	TRBJ2-3	CASSPPTSGGLTDTQYF
NA	TRBV6-1	TRBJ2-6	CASSSDSRSGANVLTF
TRBD2	TRBV7-2	TRBJ2-3	CASSSEGLAGWLDTQYF
TRBD2	TRBV7-9	TRBJ2-6	CASSPGGGRISGANVLTF
NA	TRBV23-1	TRBJ2-3	CASSRWACQGGTDTQYF
NA	TRBV7-2	TRBJ2-3	CASSLRVEITDTQYF
TRBD2	TRBV7-6	TRBJ2-2	CASSTQREGLGELFF
NA	TRBV12-3/TRBV12-4	TRBJ1-2	CASSLSENYGYTF
NA	TRBV6-1	TRBJ1-3	CASIGSGNTIYF
NA	TRBV6-5	TRBJ2-1	CASSYMPVGGGNNEQFF
NA	TRBV20-1	TRBJ2-3	CSARQQAGTDTQYF
TRBD2	TRBV20-1	TRBJ2-7	CSVNPGGTSGAYEQYF
NA	TRBV7-2	TRBJ1-1	CASSFTPRDTEAFF
NA	TRBV18	TRBJ2-7	CASSRGTIDEQYF
NA	TRBV6-2/TRBV6-3	TRBJ1-5	CASTPLWGGNDSNQPQHF
TRBD1	TRBV2	TRBJ1-1	CASSERRQGGTEAFF
NA	TRBV2	TRBJ2-5	CASGETRWETQYF
NA	TRBV29-1	TRBJ2-2	CSVASLKAQNTGELFF
NA	TRBV5-1	TRBJ2-1	CASSLIPDNEQFF
NA	TRBV7-6	TRBJ2-5	CASSYTGGETQYF
NA	TRBV6-2/TRBV6-3	TRBJ1-1	CASGEQGRTEAFF
TRBD2	TRBV5-4	TRBJ2-5	CASSLALAGQETQYF
TRBD2	TRBV20-1	TRBJ2-2	CSASASGGTGELFF
NA	TRBV6-6	TRBJ2-7	CASSSSDSSSRYF